Following are 21 T cell receptor beta chains from one sample sequenced in a study of response to subunit inactivated influenza vaccine. TCRdb re-called the RT-PCR reads with MiXCR, one entry per CDR3 protein. Of over 150,000 distinct CDR3 sequences listed, approximately 8.7% were seen once; the top ten hold approximately 10%. The specimen comprised non-naive T cells sorted from PBMCs, sampled on the day of vaccination. All receptors derive from a man in his fifties or sixties who received an inactivated influenza vaccine.

In its sample, this clonotype was seen a few times. The V gene is TRBV12-3 or TRBV12-4, the J gene TRBJ2-2; D not certain. This CDR3 has 15 residues. V was clipped by 0 bases and J by 4 bases, with 9 bases between them. DNA for the CDR3: TGTGCCAGCAGTTTAGCGGAAACTATCACCGGGGAGCTGTTTTTT. This sequence encodes CASSLAETITGELFF.

This clonotype came up many times. The chain employs TRBV11-2 and TRBJ2-1, with a tentative D call TRBD1 (6 bases). The CDR3 contains 20 residues. V lost 5 bases, J lost 4 bases, and 30 bases lay in between. Germline V gene data show CDR1 as SGHAT and CDR2 as FQNNGV. CDR3 sequence reads: CASSPRAQQGYFGRYNEQFF. The CDR3 DNA sequence: TGTGCCAGCAGCCCCCGAGCACAACAGGGTTATTTTGGAAGGTACAATGAGCAGTTCTTC.

Ten or more counts support this clonotype. The J gene is TRBJ1-5, the V gene TRBV4-3, with a weak D call TRBD1 (6 bases). The V end was cut by 0 bases, the J end by 7 bases, with 19 bases between. Germline V gene data show CDR1 as LGHNA and CDR2 as YSLEER. This CDR3 has 17 amino acids. This CDR3 is CASSQDVNREVGQPQHF. CDR3 nucleotide sequence: TGCGCCAGCAGCCAAGATGTTAACAGGGAGGTAGGGCAGCCCCAGCATTTT.

Many counts were recorded for this clonotype. The chain combines TRBV29-1 with TRBJ2-1; TRBD1 agrees at 12 bases. CDR3 length: 15 amino acids. Unmatched junction bases numbered 7, after V lost 3 bases and J lost 7 bases. Germline V CDR1 and CDR2: SQVTM, ANQGSEA. CDR3 coding DNA: TGCAGCGTTGAGGCGAGGGACAGGGGGCGGAATGAGCAGTTCTTC. Its protein product is CSVEARDRGRNEQFF.

This clonotype appeared a few times. The rearrangement uses TRBV6-1 and TRBJ1-1; D is ambiguous. Trimming cost V 6 bases and J 8 bases, with 13 bases left between them. The CDR3 totals 12 residues. Germline V CDR1 and CDR2: MNHNS, SASEGT. This chain's CDR3 is CASSGSRSEAFF. The DNA of the CDR3 is TGTGCCAGCAGCGGGAGCCGATCAGAAGCTTTCTTT.

This clonotype was recorded at least ten times. This chain joins TRBV5-1 and TRBJ2-3; D is unresolved. CDR1 and CDR2 from the germline V gene are SGHRS and YFSETQ. The CDR3 has 14 residues. The V end was cut by 0 bases, the J end by 3 bases, with 8 bases between. CDR3 region: CASSLEGRTDTQYF. CDR3 coding DNA: TGCGCCAGCAGCTTGGAAGGGCGGACAGATACGCAGTATTTT.

For the CDR3, the DNA is TGCAGTGCTAGTCTAGCGGGGGGGCAGAGCCAGTACTTC. This codes for CSASLAGGQSQYF. V is TRBV20-1 and J is TRBJ2-5, with 12 bases matching TRBD2. The ends lost 3 bases at V and 10 bases at J; junction bases unmatched: 6. The germline CDR1 and CDR2 sequences are DFQATT and SNEGSKA (reference sequence). The CDR3 sequence is 13 residues long.

A remark on this clonotype: A single base separates this from a much larger clone, so it may be a read error. The chain couples TRBV9 to TRBJ2-7, with D unclear. The CDR3 has 13 amino acids. Between the trimmed V and J ends, which lost 3 bases and 0 bases, there was a span of 7 bases. Germline V gene data show CDR1 as SGDLS and CDR2 as YYNGEE. The chain's CDR3 is CASSGPSSYEQYF. In DNA, the CDR3 is TGTGCCAGCAGCGGACCCAGCTCCTACGAGCAGTACTTC.

The chain carries TRBV7-6 and TRBJ2-1; tentatively, D is TRBD1 (5 bases). The V and J ends lost 3 bases and 1 base respectively, with 16 bases between them. This CDR3 region has 17 residues. The V gene's germline CDR1 is SGHVS and CDR2 FNYEAQ. The CDR3 DNA reads as TGTGCCAGCAGCTTGGGTATCGACAGTCCTTCCTACAATGAGCAGTTCTTC. This translates into CASSLGIDSPSYNEQFF.

In its sample, this clonotype was seen a few times. The V call is TRBV20-1, the J call TRBJ2-1, with D possibly called TRBD1 or TRBD2 (6 bases each). CDR3 length equals 16 residues. Looked up from germline, CDR1 is DFQATT and CDR2 is SNEGSKA (reference sequence). Trimming cost V 0 bases and J 4 bases, with 16 bases left between them. The CDR3 region has the DNA TGCAGTGCTAGAGATCTACGAACGGGGGCTTACAATGAGCAGTTCTTC. Encoded protein: CSARDLRTGAYNEQFF.

This clonotype has just a few counts. V is TRBV9 and J is TRBJ2-1; TRBD2 matches 9 bases. Germline loops: CDR1 SGDLS, CDR2 YYNGEE. The CDR3 length is 17 residues. With 3 bases clipped from V and 0 bases from J, the junction kept 7 bases outside the gene matches. This CDR3 reads CASSGRGRDSSYNEQFF. The DNA of the CDR3 is TGTGCCAGCAGCGGTCGCGGGAGGGATAGCTCCTACAATGAGCAGTTCTTC.

The chain links TRBV18 to TRBJ2-2, with D unclear. With 3 bases removed from V and 6 bases from J, the gap between germline ends came to 14 bases. The CDR3 consists of 15 residues. The V gene's germline CDR1 is KGHSH and CDR2 LQKENI. The DNA of the CDR3 is TGTGCCAGCTCACCGCTTATGATGCGGCCCGGGGAGCTGTTTTTT. Translation: CASSPLMMRPGELFF.

This clonotype was seen ten or more times. V gene TRBV28 combines with J gene TRBJ1-2, with D possibly being TRBD1 (6 bases). The CDR3 totals 14 residues. Germline loops: CDR1 MDHEN, CDR2 SYDVKM. V gave up 8 bases and J gave up 4 bases, with 17 bases separating them. The CDR3 coding sequence is TGTGCCAGCTCCCCCCAGCAGGGGAGCTATGGCTACACCTTC. Translation gives CASSPQQGSYGYTF.

CDR3 bases: TGTGCCAGCAGCCTAAGACAGACTTATCAGCCCCAGCATTTT. This encodes CASSLRQTYQPQHF. This rearrangement joins TRBV28 to TRBJ1-5, with D perhaps TRBD1 (5 bases). V shed 6 bases and J shed 5 bases, with 14 bases lying between them. Germline CDR1 and CDR2: MDHEN and SYDVKM. The CDR3 totals 14 residues. Full variable domain (remainder filled in from reference TRBV28 and TRBJ1-5): DVKVTQSSRYLVKRTGEKVFLECVQDMDHENMFWYRQDPGLGLRLIYFSYDVKMKEKGDIPEGYSVSREKKERFSLILESASTNQTSMYLCASSLRQTYQPQHFGDGTRLSIL.

This clonotype turned up a few times. The chain employs TRBV3-1 and TRBJ2-1; TRBD2 aligns across 12 bases. Trimming cost V 1 base and J 8 bases; bases outside gene matches: 6. CDR3 length equals 16 residues. Germline assignment: CDR1 LGHDT and CDR2 YNNKEL (reference sequence). The CDR3 sequence is CASSQVWLAGGHEQFF. CDR3 DNA: TGTGCCAGCAGCCAAGTCTGGCTAGCGGGGGGGCATGAGCAGTTCTTC.

This clonotype was recorded many times. The J gene is TRBJ2-2, the V gene TRBV12-3 or TRBV12-4; 10 nucleotides agree with TRBD1. The J segment lost 5 bases and the V segment lost 5 bases, leaving 8 bases of the junction unmatched. The CDR3 is made up of 16 amino acids. In nucleotides, the CDR3 is TGTGCCAGCAGTCCACGGGACAGGGGATGGACCGGGGAGCTGTTTTTT. Protein: CASSPRDRGWTGELFF.

This clonotype has ten or more counts. The J gene is TRBJ2-1, the V gene TRBV5-1; D remains unclear. CDR1 SGHRS and CDR2 YFSETQ come from the germline V gene. Trimming cost V 4 bases and J 8 bases, with 22 bases left between them. This CDR3 has 16 residues. The CDR3 loop reads CASSQMWPAAIYEQFF. In DNA, the CDR3 is TGCGCCAGCAGCCAGATGTGGCCCGCCGCGATCTATGAGCAGTTCTTC.

The table lists this clonotype with many counts. The chain carries TRBV29-1 and TRBJ1-4; 8 nucleotides line up with TRBD1. CDR3 size: 14 residues. V lost 7 bases and J lost 4; bases outside the gene matches: 8. Germline loops: CDR1 SQVTM, CDR2 ANQGSEA. The CDR3 region has the DNA TGCAGCGCCGCGGACAGGGCGGGTAATGAAAAACTGTTTTTT. Translation gives CSAADRAGNEKLFF.

The chain joins TRBV4-3 to TRBJ1-5; 9 positions match TRBD1. Germline V gene sequence: CDR1 LGHNA, CDR2 YSLEER. CDR3 length: 15 amino acids. V trimming: 1 base; J trimming: 5 bases; junction bases outside the gene matches: 3. DNA for the CDR3: TGCGCCAGCAGCCAAGTTTACAGGGGGCATCAGCCCCAGCATTTT. Its translation is CASSQVYRGHQPQHF.

V gene TRBV20-1 combines with J gene TRBJ1-1; TRBD1 might be the D (5 bases). Trimming removed 7 bases at V and 2 bases at J, with 14 bases between. The CDR3 spans 13 residues. Looked up from germline, CDR1 is DFQATT and CDR2 is SNEGSKA (reference sequence). CDR3 in amino acids: CSVRGRVNTEAFF. CDR3 DNA sequence: TGCAGTGTAAGGGGCAGGGTTAACACTGAAGCTTTCTTT.

This chain uses TRBV5-8 with TRBJ2-1; tentatively, D is TRBD1 or TRBD2 (6 bases each). V was clipped by 7 bases and J by 2 bases, with 10 bases between them. Looked up from germline, CDR1 is SGHTS and CDR2 is YDEGEE. CDR3 length: 13 amino acids. The DNA of the CDR3 is TGTGCCAGCGCACGGGGGCCCTACAATGAGCAGTTCTTC. Translated, it gives CASARGPYNEQFF.